This is a list of T cell receptor beta chains from one sample in a study of neurological immune-mediated disorders. TCRdb independently ran MiXCR on the 5' RACE reads; one entry per CDR3 protein. The table includes more than 40,000 distinct CDR3 sequences, approximately 3% detected once. Sequences were obtained from PBMCs. These receptors were taken from a woman aged 45-65 years with multiple sclerosis. CDR3s include the opening cysteine and the closing phenylalanine or tryptophan. D genes are given only for firm matches. Only some rows state a clone size, as once, few, many or a class for expanded clones.

>TRBJ2-1|TRBV20-1|many|TRBD2
TGCAGTGCTAGACCTAGCGGGGGGGTGAGCTCCTACAATGAGCAGTTCTTC
CSARPSGGVSSYNEQFF
>TRBJ2-1|TRBV12-3/TRBV12-4|many|-
TGTGCCAGCAGTGCTAACTCCTACAATGAGCAGTTCTTC
CASSANSYNEQFF
>TRBJ2-5|TRBV20-1|many|-
TGCAGTGCTAGTGGGCCCAAAGGAGGGGAGACCCAGTACTTC
CSASGPKGGETQYF
>TRBJ2-1|TRBV20-1|many|TRBD1
TGCAGTGCTAATGGGGTACAGGGGGTGGGGATGGGCAATGAGCAGTTCTTC
CSANGVQGVGMGNEQFF
>TRBJ2-1|TRBV27|many|TRBD2
TGTGCCAGCAGTTTGAGGACAAGCGGGGGACCCAATGAGCAGTTCTTC
CASSLRTSGGPNEQFF
>TRBJ2-2|TRBV20-1|many|-
TGCAGTGCTGGGAAAGAGGGAGCGACCGGGGAGCTGTTTTTT
CSAGKEGATGELFF
>TRBJ1-3|TRBV7-9|many|-
TGTGCCAGCAGCTTGGTACAGGTAGCAGGAAACACCATATATTTT
CASSLVQVAGNTIYF
>TRBJ2-1|TRBV7-8|many|TRBD2
TGTGCCAGCAGCCTAGGGACTAGCGGCCTCAATGAGCAGTTCTTC
CASSLGTSGLNEQFF
>TRBJ1-5|TRBV20-1|many|TRBD1
TGCAGTGCTCAGGGGGGGGGGTACAATCAGCCCCAGCATTTT
CSAQGGGYNQPQHF
>TRBJ2-1|TRBV20-1|many|-
TGCAGTGCTAGAGACGTTGCCCCTCGCTCCTACAATGAGCAGTTCTTC
CSARDVAPRSYNEQFF
>TRBJ2-1|TRBV5-1|-|TRBD1
TGCGCCAGCAGCTTGGAAGGACAGGGGTTGGATGAGCAGTTCTTC
CASSLEGQGLDEQFF
>TRBJ1-1|TRBV7-8|many|TRBD1
TGTGCCAGCAGCCGCGAAATGACAGGGGGACCGAGAGAAGCTTTCTTT
CASSREMTGGPREAFF
>TRBJ2-3|TRBV5-1|-|-
TGCGCCAGCACCACGCGGGAAGGCACAGATACGCAGTATTTT
CASTTREGTDTQYF
>TRBJ1-1|TRBV5-1|many|-
TGCGCCAGCAGCCTCCAATCGCGGGTCGACACTGAAGCTTTCTTT
CASSLQSRVDTEAFF